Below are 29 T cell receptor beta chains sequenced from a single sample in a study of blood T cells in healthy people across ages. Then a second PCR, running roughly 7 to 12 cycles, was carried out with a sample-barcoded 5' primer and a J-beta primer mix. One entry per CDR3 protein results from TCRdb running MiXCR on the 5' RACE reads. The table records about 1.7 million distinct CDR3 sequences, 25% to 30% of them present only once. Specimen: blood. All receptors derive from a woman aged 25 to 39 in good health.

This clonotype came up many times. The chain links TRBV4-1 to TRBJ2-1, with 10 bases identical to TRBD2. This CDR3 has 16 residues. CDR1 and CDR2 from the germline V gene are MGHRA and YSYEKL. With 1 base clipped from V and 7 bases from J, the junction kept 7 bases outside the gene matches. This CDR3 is CASSQVPAGGRNEQFF. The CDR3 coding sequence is TGCGCCAGCAGCCAAGTCCCAGCGGGGGGGCGGAATGAGCAGTTCTTC.

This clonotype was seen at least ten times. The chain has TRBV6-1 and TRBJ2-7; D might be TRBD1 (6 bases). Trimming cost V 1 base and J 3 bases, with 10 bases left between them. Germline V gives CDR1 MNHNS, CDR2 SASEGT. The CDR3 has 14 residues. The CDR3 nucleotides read TGTGCCAGCAGTGAAGGAGGGGGTTACTACGAGCAGTACTTC. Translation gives CASSEGGGYYEQYF.

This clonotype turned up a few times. This CDR3 reads CASSTRGSSNQPQHF. CDR3 DNA sequence: TGTGCCAGCAGCACTCGGGGATCGAGCAATCAGCCCCAGCATTTT. This sequence joins TRBV2 and TRBJ1-5; unclear D gene. Germline values: CDR1 SNHLY, CDR2 FYNNEI. The V gene lost 6 bases and the J gene lost 1 base, with 13 bases spanning the gap. There are 15 residues in the CDR3.

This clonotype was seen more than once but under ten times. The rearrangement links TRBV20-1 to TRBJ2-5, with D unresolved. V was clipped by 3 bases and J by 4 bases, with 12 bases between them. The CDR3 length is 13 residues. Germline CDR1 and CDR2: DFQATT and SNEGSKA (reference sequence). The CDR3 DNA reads TGCAGTGCTAGGGGCGAAGGAATAGAGACCCAGTACTTC. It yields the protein CSARGEGIETQYF.

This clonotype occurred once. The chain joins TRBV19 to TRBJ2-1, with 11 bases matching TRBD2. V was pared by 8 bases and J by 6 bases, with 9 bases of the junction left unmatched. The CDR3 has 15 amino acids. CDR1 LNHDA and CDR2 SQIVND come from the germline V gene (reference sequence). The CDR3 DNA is TGTGCCAGTTCCACGGGACTAGCGGTGGGCAATGAGCAGTTCTTC. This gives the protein CASSTGLAVGNEQFF.

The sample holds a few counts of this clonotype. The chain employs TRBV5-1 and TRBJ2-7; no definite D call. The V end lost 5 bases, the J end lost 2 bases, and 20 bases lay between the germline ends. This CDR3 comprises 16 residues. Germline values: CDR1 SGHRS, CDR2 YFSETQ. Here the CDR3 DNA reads TGCGCCAGCAGACCCAAAAGGGCAGGAACTACCTACGAGCAGTACTTC. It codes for CASRPKRAGTTYEQYF.

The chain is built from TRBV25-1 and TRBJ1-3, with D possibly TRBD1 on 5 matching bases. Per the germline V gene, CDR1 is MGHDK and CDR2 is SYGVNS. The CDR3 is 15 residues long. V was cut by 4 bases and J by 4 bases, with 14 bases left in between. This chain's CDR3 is CASSAPAGRGNTIYF. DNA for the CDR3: TGTGCCAGCAGTGCTCCAGCGGGGCGGGGAAACACCATATATTTT.

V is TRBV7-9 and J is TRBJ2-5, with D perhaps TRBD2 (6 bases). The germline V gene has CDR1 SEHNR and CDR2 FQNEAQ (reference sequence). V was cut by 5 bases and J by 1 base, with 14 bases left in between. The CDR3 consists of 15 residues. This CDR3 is CASSRAGTFQETQYF. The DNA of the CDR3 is TGTGCCAGCAGCCGGGCCGGGACTTTCCAAGAGACCCAGTACTTC.

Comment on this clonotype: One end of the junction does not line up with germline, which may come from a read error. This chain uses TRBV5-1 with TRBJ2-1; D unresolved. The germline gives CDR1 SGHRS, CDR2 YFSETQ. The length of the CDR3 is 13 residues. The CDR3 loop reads CASSPRSYSEQFF. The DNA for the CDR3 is TGCGCCAGCAGCCCCCGCTCCTACAGTGAGCAGTTCTTC.

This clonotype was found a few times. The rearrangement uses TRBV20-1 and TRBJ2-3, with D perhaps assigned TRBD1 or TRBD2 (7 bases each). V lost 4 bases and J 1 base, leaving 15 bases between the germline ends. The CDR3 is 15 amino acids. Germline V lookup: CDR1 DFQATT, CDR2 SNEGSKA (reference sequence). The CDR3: CSAMGEGAGTDTQYF. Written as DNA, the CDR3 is TGCAGTGCTATGGGGGAGGGGGCTGGCACAGATACGCAGTATTTT.

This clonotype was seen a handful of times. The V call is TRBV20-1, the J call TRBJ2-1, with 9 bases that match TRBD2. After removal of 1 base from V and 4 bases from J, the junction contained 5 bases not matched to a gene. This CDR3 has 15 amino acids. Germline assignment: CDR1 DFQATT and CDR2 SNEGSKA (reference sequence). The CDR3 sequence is CSARGGGANYNEQFF. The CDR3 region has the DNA TGCAGTGCTAGAGGCGGGGGGGCTAATTACAATGAGCAGTTCTTC.

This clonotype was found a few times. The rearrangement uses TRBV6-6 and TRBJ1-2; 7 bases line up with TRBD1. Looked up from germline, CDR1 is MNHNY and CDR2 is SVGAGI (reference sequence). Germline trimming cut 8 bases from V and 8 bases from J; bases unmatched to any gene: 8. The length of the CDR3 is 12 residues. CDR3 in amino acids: CASAQGRLGYTF. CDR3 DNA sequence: TGTGCCAGCGCACAGGGGCGGTTGGGCTACACCTTC.

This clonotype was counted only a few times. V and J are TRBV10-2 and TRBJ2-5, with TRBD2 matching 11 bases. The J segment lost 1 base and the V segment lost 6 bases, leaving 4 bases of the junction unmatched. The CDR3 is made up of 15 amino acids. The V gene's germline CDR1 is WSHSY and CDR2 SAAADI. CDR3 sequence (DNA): TGCGCCAGCAGGATAGCGGGGGGGACCCAAGAGACCCAGTACTTC. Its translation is CASRIAGGTQETQYF.

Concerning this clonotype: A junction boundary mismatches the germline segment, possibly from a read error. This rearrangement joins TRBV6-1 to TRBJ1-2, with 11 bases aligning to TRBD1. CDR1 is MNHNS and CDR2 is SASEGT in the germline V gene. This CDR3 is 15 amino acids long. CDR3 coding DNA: TGTGCCAGCAGTGCATTGGACAGGGGGCCTTATGACTACACCTTC. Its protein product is CASSALDRGPYDYTF.

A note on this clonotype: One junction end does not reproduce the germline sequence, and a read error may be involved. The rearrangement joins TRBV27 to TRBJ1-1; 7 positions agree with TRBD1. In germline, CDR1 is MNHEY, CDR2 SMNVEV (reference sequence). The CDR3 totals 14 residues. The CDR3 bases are TGTACCAGCAGCCCCAGGGGGATGAACACTGAAGCTTTCTTT. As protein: CTSSPRGMNTEAFF.

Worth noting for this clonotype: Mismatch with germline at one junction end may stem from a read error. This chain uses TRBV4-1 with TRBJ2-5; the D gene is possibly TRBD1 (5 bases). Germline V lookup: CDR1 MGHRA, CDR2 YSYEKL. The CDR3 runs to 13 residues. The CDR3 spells CTSSQAREETQYF. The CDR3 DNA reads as TGCACCAGCAGCCAAGCCAGGGAAGAGACCCAGTACTTC.

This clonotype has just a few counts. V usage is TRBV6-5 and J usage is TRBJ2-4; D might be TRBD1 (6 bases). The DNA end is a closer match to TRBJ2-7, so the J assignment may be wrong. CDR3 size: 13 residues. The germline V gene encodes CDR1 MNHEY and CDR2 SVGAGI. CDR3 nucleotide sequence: TGTGCCAGCAGTCAGGGGAGTTGGAACGAGCAGTACTTC. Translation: CASSQGSWNEQYF.

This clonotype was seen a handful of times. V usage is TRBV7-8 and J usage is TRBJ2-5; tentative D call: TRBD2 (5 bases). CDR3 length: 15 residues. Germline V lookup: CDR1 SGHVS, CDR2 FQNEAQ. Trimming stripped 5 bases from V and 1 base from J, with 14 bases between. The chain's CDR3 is CASSAGVAPQETQYF. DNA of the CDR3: TGTGCCAGCAGCGCCGGGGTAGCGCCCCAAGAGACCCAGTACTTC.

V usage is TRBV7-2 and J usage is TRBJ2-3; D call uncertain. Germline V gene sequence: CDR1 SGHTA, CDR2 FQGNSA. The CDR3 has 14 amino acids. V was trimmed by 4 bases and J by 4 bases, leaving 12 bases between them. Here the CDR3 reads CASSSPPMPDTQYF. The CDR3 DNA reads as TGTGCCAGCAGCTCCCCTCCAATGCCAGATACGCAGTATTTT.

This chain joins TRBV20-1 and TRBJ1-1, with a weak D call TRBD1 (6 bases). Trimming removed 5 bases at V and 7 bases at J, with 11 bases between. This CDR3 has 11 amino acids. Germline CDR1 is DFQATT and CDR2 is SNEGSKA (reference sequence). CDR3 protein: CSAYRVSEAFF. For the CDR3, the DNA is TGCAGTGCTTACAGGGTCAGTGAAGCTTTCTTT.

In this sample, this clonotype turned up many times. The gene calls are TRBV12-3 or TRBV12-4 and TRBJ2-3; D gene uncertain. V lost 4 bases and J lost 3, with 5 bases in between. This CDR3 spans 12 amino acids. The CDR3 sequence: CASSSFTDTQYF. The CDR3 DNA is TGTGCCAGCAGTTCCTTTACAGATACGCAGTATTTT.

The CDR3 coding sequence is TGCAGTGCTAGAGTCGGGACCCGAAAAGACGGAGTCAATCAGCCCCAGCATTTT. Translating it yields CSARVGTRKDGVNQPQHF. The chain combines TRBV20-1 with TRBJ1-5; possibly TRBD1 for D (5 bases). V lost 1 base and J 3 bases, leaving 22 bases between the germline ends. The germline gives CDR1 DFQATT, CDR2 SNEGSKA (reference sequence). This CDR3 region has 18 residues.

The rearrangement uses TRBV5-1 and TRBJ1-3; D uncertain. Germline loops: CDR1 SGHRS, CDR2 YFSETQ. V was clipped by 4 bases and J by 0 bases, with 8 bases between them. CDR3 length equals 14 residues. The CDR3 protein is CASSSGFSGNTIYF. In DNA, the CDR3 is TGCGCCAGCAGCAGCGGTTTCTCTGGAAACACCATATATTTT.

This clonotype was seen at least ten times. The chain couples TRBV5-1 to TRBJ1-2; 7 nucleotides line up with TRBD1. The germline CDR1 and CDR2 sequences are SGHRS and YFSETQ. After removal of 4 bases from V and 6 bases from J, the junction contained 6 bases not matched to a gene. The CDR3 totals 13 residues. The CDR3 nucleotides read TGCGCCAGCAGCCCCGGGACAGCAAATGGCTACACCTTC. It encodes CASSPGTANGYTF.

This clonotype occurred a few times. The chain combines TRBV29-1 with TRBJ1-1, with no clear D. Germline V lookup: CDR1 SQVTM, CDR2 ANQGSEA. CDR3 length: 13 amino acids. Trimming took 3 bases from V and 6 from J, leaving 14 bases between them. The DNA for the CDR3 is TGCAGCGTTGAGGCGCTAAGAGGTCCTGAAGCTTTCTTT. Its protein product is CSVEALRGPEAFF.

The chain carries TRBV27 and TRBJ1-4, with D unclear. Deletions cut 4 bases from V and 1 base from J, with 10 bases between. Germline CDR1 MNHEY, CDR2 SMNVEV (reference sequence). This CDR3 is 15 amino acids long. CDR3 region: CASSSGLETNEKLFF. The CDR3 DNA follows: TGTGCCAGCAGTTCCGGATTGGAAACTAATGAAAAACTGTTTTTT.

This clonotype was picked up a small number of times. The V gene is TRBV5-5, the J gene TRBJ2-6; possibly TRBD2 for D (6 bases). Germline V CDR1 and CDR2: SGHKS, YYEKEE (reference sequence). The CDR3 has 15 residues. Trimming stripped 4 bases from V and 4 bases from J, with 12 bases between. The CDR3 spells CASSRRDSGANVLTF. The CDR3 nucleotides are TGTGCCAGCAGCCGGAGGGACTCCGGGGCCAACGTCCTGACTTTC.

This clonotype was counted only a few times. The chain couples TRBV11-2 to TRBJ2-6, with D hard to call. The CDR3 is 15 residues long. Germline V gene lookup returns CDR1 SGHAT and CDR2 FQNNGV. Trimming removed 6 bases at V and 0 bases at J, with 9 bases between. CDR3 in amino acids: CASRPDISGANVLTF. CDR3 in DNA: TGTGCCAGCAGGCCAGATATCTCTGGGGCCAACGTCCTGACTTTC.

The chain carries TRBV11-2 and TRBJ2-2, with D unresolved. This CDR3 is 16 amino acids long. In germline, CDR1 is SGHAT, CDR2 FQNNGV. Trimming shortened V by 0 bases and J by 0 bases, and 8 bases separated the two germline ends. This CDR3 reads CASSLERRANTGELFF. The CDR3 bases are TGTGCCAGCAGCTTAGAACGCAGAGCGAACACCGGGGAGCTGTTTTTT.